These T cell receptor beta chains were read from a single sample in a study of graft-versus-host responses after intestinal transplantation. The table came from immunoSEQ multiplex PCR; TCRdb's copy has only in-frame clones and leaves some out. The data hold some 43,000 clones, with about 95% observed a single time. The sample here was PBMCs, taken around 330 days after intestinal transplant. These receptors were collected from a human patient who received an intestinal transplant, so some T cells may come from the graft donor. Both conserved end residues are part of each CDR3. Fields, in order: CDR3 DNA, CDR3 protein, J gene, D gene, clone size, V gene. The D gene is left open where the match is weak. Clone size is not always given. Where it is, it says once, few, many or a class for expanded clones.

CDR3 DNA: TGCAGCGTTGAGACCGGGGCTAGACAAGAGACCCAGTACTTC; CDR3 protein: CSVETGARQETQYF; J gene: TRBJ2-5; D gene: .; clone size: .; V gene: TRBV29-1
CDR3 DNA: TGTGCCAGCAGCACACAGGGTGGATGGCATTCACCCCTCCACTTT; CDR3 protein: CASSTQGGWHSPLHF; J gene: TRBJ1-6; D gene: .; clone size: .; V gene: TRBV27
CDR3 DNA: TGTGCCAGCACCGGACAACCCAGACCATACGAGCAGTACTTC; CDR3 protein: CASTGQPRPYEQYF; J gene: TRBJ2-7; D gene: .; clone size: .; V gene: TRBV10-3
CDR3 DNA: TGTGCCAGTAGTCCCACCAGAAGACAGGGCAATCAGCCCCAGCATTTT; CDR3 protein: CASSPTRRQGNQPQHF; J gene: TRBJ1-5; D gene: .; clone size: .; V gene: TRBV19
CDR3 DNA: TGTGCCAGCAGCTACCCCGAGGGCCCGGACACCGGGGAGCTGTTTTTT; CDR3 protein: CASSYPEGPDTGELFF; J gene: TRBJ2-2; D gene: .; clone size: .; V gene: TRBV11-2
CDR3 DNA: TGTGCCTGGAGTGATCCCCGACAGGTGGGAAATGAAAAACTGTTTTTT; CDR3 protein: CAWSDPRQVGNEKLFF; J gene: TRBJ1-4; D gene: .; clone size: .; V gene: TRBV30
CDR3 DNA: TGTGCCAGTAGTATTGAAGGCCCGTACCAAGAGACCCAGTACTTC; CDR3 protein: CASSIEGPYQETQYF; J gene: TRBJ2-5; D gene: .; clone size: .; V gene: TRBV19
CDR3 DNA: TGTGCCAGCAGTTACTCTGCAGAATACTACGAGCAGTACTTC; CDR3 protein: CASSYSAEYYEQYF; J gene: TRBJ2-7; D gene: .; clone size: .; V gene: TRBV6-5
CDR3 DNA: TGTGCCACCCGACCGAGCTCCTATAATTCACCCCTCCACTTT; CDR3 protein: CATRPSSYNSPLHF; J gene: TRBJ1-6; D gene: .; clone size: .; V gene: TRBV19
CDR3 DNA: TGTGCCAGCAGTTACGACCACAGGGGGTTACAGCCCCAGCATTTT; CDR3 protein: CASSYDHRGLQPQHF; J gene: TRBJ1-5; D gene: TRBD1; clone size: once; V gene: TRBV6-6
CDR3 DNA: TGCAGCGGAGACTCCCACAAGTACTTC; CDR3 protein: CSGDSHKYF; J gene: TRBJ2-5; D gene: .; clone size: once; V gene: TRBV29-1
CDR3 DNA: TGTGCCAGCAGTCCTACCGAAGCGGGAGGGTACGAGCAGTACTTC; CDR3 protein: CASSPTEAGGYEQYF; J gene: TRBJ2-7; D gene: TRBD2; clone size: once; V gene: TRBV27
CDR3 DNA: TGTGCCAGCAGCAAGGGACTAGCGGGCTCCTACGAGCAGTACTTC; CDR3 protein: CASSKGLAGSYEQYF; J gene: TRBJ2-7; D gene: TRBD2; clone size: .; V gene: TRBV5-5
CDR3 DNA: TGTGCCACCAGCAGTCTGCAACCTACCCCTAACTATGGCTACACCTTC; CDR3 protein: CATSSLQPTPNYGYTF; J gene: TRBJ1-2; D gene: .; clone size: .; V gene: TRBV15
CDR3 DNA: TGTGCCACCGAGTGGGGGAACTATGGCTACACCTTC; CDR3 protein: CATEWGNYGYTF; J gene: TRBJ1-2; D gene: .; clone size: .; V gene: TRBV28
CDR3 DNA: TGCGCCAGCAGCGGGACAGTGAACACCGGGGAGCTGTTTTTT; CDR3 protein: CASSGTVNTGELFF; J gene: TRBJ2-2; D gene: TRBD1; clone size: once; V gene: TRBV5-1
CDR3 DNA: TGTGCCAGTAGTATTCAGGGGGGAAGAGGACAGCCCCAGCATTTT; CDR3 protein: CASSIQGGRGQPQHF; J gene: TRBJ1-5; D gene: TRBD1; clone size: .; V gene: TRBV19
CDR3 DNA: TGTGCCAGCAGTGAGGGCAGGGGGACCGGGGAGCTGTTTTTT; CDR3 protein: CASSEGRGTGELFF; J gene: TRBJ2-2; D gene: TRBD1; clone size: .; V gene: TRBV2
CDR3 DNA: TGTGCCAGCAGCTTATTATCCTTAGCGGGAGGCACCTACGAGCAGTACTTC; CDR3 protein: CASSLLSLAGGTYEQYF; J gene: TRBJ2-7; D gene: TRBD2; clone size: .; V gene: TRBV13
CDR3 DNA: TGTGCCACCCGGCCTGGAAACACCATATATTTT; CDR3 protein: CATRPGNTIYF; J gene: TRBJ1-3; D gene: .; clone size: .; V gene: TRBV19
CDR3 DNA: TGTGCCAGCAGGGATAGCGGGAGCTATGTCGAGCAGTACTTC; CDR3 protein: CASRDSGSYVEQYF; J gene: TRBJ2-7; D gene: TRBD2; clone size: .; V gene: TRBV6-6
CDR3 DNA: TGTGCCAGTTCCACTCGAGGGGGCTCGAACACCGGGGAGCTGTTTTTT; CDR3 protein: CASSTRGGSNTGELFF; J gene: TRBJ2-2; D gene: TRBD1; clone size: .; V gene: TRBV19
CDR3 DNA: TGCAGTGCCCCCCGTGCCGGGGAGCTGTTTTTT; CDR3 protein: CSAPRAGELFF; J gene: TRBJ2-2; D gene: .; clone size: .; V gene: TRBV20-1
CDR3 DNA: TGTGCCAGCAGGGTCGGGCGGACAGGGAACACCGGGGAGCTGTTTTTT; CDR3 protein: CASRVGRTGNTGELFF; J gene: TRBJ2-2; D gene: TRBD1; clone size: .; V gene: TRBV28
CDR3 DNA: TGTGCCAGCAGCGGGGACAGGGGCTGGACAGATACGCAGTATTTT; CDR3 protein: CASSGDRGWTDTQYF; J gene: TRBJ2-3; D gene: TRBD1; clone size: .; V gene: TRBV9
CDR3 DNA: TGTGCCAGCAGTGCACAGGGGGTTTCTAATTCACCCCTCCACTTT; CDR3 protein: CASSAQGVSNSPLHF; J gene: TRBJ1-6; D gene: TRBD1; clone size: .; V gene: TRBV6-1
CDR3 DNA: TGTGCCAGCGGAACCAGGGGGGGGAAGAATGAAAAACTGTTTTTT; CDR3 protein: CASGTRGGKNEKLFF; J gene: TRBJ1-4; D gene: TRBD1; clone size: .; V gene: TRBV6-1
CDR3 DNA: TGTGCCAGCAGCGAACGCCTGACAGGGCTGCACGGCTACACCTTC; CDR3 protein: CASSERLTGLHGYTF; J gene: TRBJ1-2; D gene: TRBD1; clone size: .; V gene: TRBV2
CDR3 DNA: TGTGCCAGCAGTCCCACCCATCCTTCCCCCTATGGCTACACCTTC; CDR3 protein: CASSPTHPSPYGYTF; J gene: TRBJ1-2; D gene: .; clone size: .; V gene: TRBV27
CDR3 DNA: TGTGCCAGCAGCGTCGGCAGGGAATATGGCTACACCTTC; CDR3 protein: CASSVGREYGYTF; J gene: TRBJ1-2; D gene: .; clone size: .; V gene: TRBV13
CDR3 DNA: TGTGCCAGCAGCTTACAACCTTACCCCAATGAGCAGTTCTTC; CDR3 protein: CASSLQPYPNEQFF; J gene: TRBJ2-1; D gene: .; clone size: .; V gene: TRBV7-2
CDR3 DNA: TGCGCCAGCAGCTTGGTTTTCGGCCGGGGACTAGCGGGAGCCCCCGAGCAGTACTTC; CDR3 protein: CASSLVFGRGLAGAPEQYF; J gene: TRBJ2-7; D gene: TRBD2; clone size: .; V gene: TRBV5-1
CDR3 DNA: TGTGCCATCAGTGAGAGGCTCACCGGGACAGGGAATGAAAAACTGTTTTTT; CDR3 protein: CAISERLTGTGNEKLFF; J gene: TRBJ1-4; D gene: TRBD1; clone size: .; V gene: TRBV10-3
CDR3 DNA: TGTGCCAGCAGCTCAAGGGAGGCTAGCGGGAGCACAGATACGCAGTATTTT; CDR3 protein: CASSSREASGSTDTQYF; J gene: TRBJ2-3; D gene: TRBD2; clone size: .; V gene: TRBV7-6
CDR3 DNA: TGTGCCTGGAGTGGGCCGGGACTCAGCAATCAGCCCCAGCATTTT; CDR3 protein: CAWSGPGLSNQPQHF; J gene: TRBJ1-5; D gene: .; clone size: .; V gene: TRBV30